Listed below are T cell receptor beta chains from one sample, sequenced in a study. TCRdb called the RT-PCR reads again in MiXCR, with one record for every CDR3 protein. The sample contains about 700,000 distinct CDR3 sequences, approximately 15% of which appear only once. Material: memory CD4+ T cells from blood. These receptors were taken from a female donor in good health, serving as a healthy control. Each CDR3 is given with its conserved first and last residue.

cdr3_aa	v_call	j_call
CSARDVDGAYEQYF	TRBV20-1	TRBJ2-7
CAITTLVRGTDTQYF	TRBV10-3	TRBJ2-3
CSAGGPGHSDYGYTF	TRBV29-1	TRBJ1-2
CASSNPRVVNEAFF	TRBV5-1	TRBJ1-1
CASSQIDFGVDTQYF	TRBV3-1	TRBJ2-3
CASSLAGTSGRSHEQYF	TRBV12-3/TRBV12-4	TRBJ2-7
CAISESDDAPGGYTF	TRBV10-3	TRBJ1-2
CASSPYPSLAGAGEQYF	TRBV19	TRBJ2-7
CASSPAGTSGTF	TRBV6-6	TRBJ2-1
CASSQAPTSGYNEQFF	TRBV4-1	TRBJ2-1
CASSPEAGRHGYTF	TRBV5-1	TRBJ1-2
CASSLLGVSGELFF	TRBV5-6	TRBJ2-2
CASSWTGYTGELFF	TRBV7-9	TRBJ2-2
CASSLSSYTEAFF	TRBV5-5	TRBJ1-1
CATKGHLSTDTQYF	TRBV24-1	TRBJ2-3
CATSESSGNRQPQHF	TRBV24-1	TRBJ1-5
CASSGGSYGYTF	TRBV9	TRBJ1-2
CASSQGRIDIAFF	TRBV4-1	TRBJ1-1
CSAMGPSSTNEKLFF	TRBV20-1	TRBJ1-4
CASSMFGTGDHEQYF	TRBV9	TRBJ2-7
CSATGGGDIVRDTEAFF	TRBV20-1	TRBJ1-1
CATSDPQGWGPQHF	TRBV24-1	TRBJ1-5
CASSSRTDNEQFF	TRBV5-1	TRBJ2-1
CATSDPQSPYEQYF	TRBV24-1	TRBJ2-7
CASRQRDGNSPLHF	TRBV28	TRBJ1-6
CASTQGRTTGELFF	TRBV3-1	TRBJ2-2
CASSLTATGPGTEAFF	TRBV7-6	TRBJ1-1
CASSLVGGPDTQYF	TRBV7-2	TRBJ2-3
CASSVAPGQQYEQYF	TRBV9	TRBJ2-7
CASSQGIYIPSSYEQYF	TRBV4-3	TRBJ2-7
CASSSGQIRDTQYF	TRBV7-6	TRBJ2-5
CATSDPGITTDTQYF	TRBV24-1	TRBJ2-3
CASGVRAGELFF	TRBV7-7	TRBJ2-2
CASSSSEGTVNTGELFF	TRBV27	TRBJ2-2
CSAREPPGYGANVLTF	TRBV20-1	TRBJ2-6
CATSKLRQRHDNSPLHF	TRBV15	TRBJ1-6
CASSLRAGSDTGELFF	TRBV14	TRBJ2-2
CASSYVTGNSGANVLTF	TRBV6-5	TRBJ2-6
CASSAPGTGFNEQFF	TRBV5-1	TRBJ2-1
CASSSPGGLPQETQYF	TRBV5-1	TRBJ2-5
CSAKLTGTGRNNEQFF	TRBV20-1	TRBJ2-1
CASSQVPRLAASTDTQYF	TRBV4-1	TRBJ2-3
CASNPQGMETQYF	TRBV12-3/TRBV12-4	TRBJ2-5
CASSRPTGEETQYF	TRBV6-5	TRBJ2-5
CANTPVPFTEAFF	TRBV6-2/TRBV6-3	TRBJ1-1
CASSAWTSGTVSTDTQYF	TRBV7-3	TRBJ2-3
CASSQDRGTGFGYTF	TRBV4-2	TRBJ1-2
CASSYPRLYNEQFF	TRBV6-2/TRBV6-3	TRBJ2-1
CASSQEWVDNEQFF	TRBV4-3	TRBJ2-1
CASSWGTGSVQPQHF	TRBV27	TRBJ1-5